The next 24 T cell receptor beta chains were all read from a single sample in a study of cytomegalovirus exposure and HLA in healthy donors. PCR amplification relied on 60 Vbeta primers (plus 13 Jbeta primers). TCRdb's table, derived via immunoSEQ multiplex PCR, lists solely in-frame clones and lacks some. Of more than 80,000 clones in the sample, less than 85% were seen once. Sequenced sample: PBMCs. Receptors originate from a man between 60 and 75 years old in good health and CMV-seronegative.

The chain combines TRBV2 with TRBJ2-2; the D gene is possibly TRBD1 (6 bases). This CDR3 spans 14 amino acids. Germline values: CDR1 SNHLY, CDR2 FYNNEI. V was shortened by 6 bases and J by 6 bases, with 14 bases between the two germline ends. The CDR3 sequence is CASRTGFVAGELFF. The CDR3 DNA is TGTGCCAGCAGGACAGGTTTCGTTGCCGGGGAGCTGTTTTTT. Supplemented by reference TRBV2 and TRBJ2-2, the full variable domain reads EPEVTQTPSHQVTQMGQEVILRCVPISNHLYFYWYRQILGQKVEFLVSFYNNEISEKSEIFDDQFSVERPDGSNFTLKIRSTKLEDSAMYFCASRTGFVAGELFFGEGSRLTVL.

V gene TRBV6-1 combines with J gene TRBJ2-7, with TRBD1 matching 8 bases. The V segment lost 4 bases and the J segment 3 bases; nucleotides outside the gene matches: 5. Looked up from germline, CDR1 is MNHNS and CDR2 is SASEGT. This CDR3 is built from 14 residues. The chain's CDR3 is CASSVGQGNYEQYV. Written as DNA, the CDR3 is TGTGCCAGCAGTGTCGGACAGGGTAACTACGAGCAGTACGTC.

The V gene is TRBV6-6, the J gene TRBJ1-1; 8 bases map to TRBD1. Germline CDR1 reads MNHNY; CDR2 reads SVGAGI (reference sequence). The ends lost 6 bases at V and 11 bases at J; junction bases unmatched: 8. The CDR3 loop spans 12 amino acids. CDR3 in DNA: TGTGCCAGCAGCCCTCAGGGGGCCTGGGCTTTCTTT. It specifies CASSPQGAWAFF.

This chain connects TRBV5-1 to TRBJ1-4; D gene uncertain. Germline V lookup: CDR1 SGHRS, CDR2 YFSETQ. V was pared by 3 bases and J by 0 bases, with 12 bases between. The CDR3 is made up of 16 amino acids. CDR3 DNA sequence: TGCGCCAGCAGCTCTTCCACACGGGCAACTAATGAAAAACTGTTTTTT. It is translated as CASSSSTRATNEKLFF.

This chain links TRBV5-1 with TRBJ2-3, with a tentative D call TRBD1 (5 bases). V shed 1 base and J shed 6 bases, with 15 bases lying between them. CDR1 and CDR2 (germline): SGHRS, YFSETQ. CDR3 length equals 15 residues. For the CDR3, the DNA is TGCGCCAGCAGCTTGATATCAGGGCGGTCCGATACGCAGTATTTT. Translation: CASSLISGRSDTQYF.

The chain carries TRBV5-4 and TRBJ2-7; the D is unclear. CDR3 length: 11 residues. CDR1 and CDR2 (germline): SGHNT, YYREEE (reference sequence). V was cut by 1 base and J by 5 bases, with 4 bases left in between. The CDR3 is CASSLIDEQYF. The CDR3, as DNA: TGTGCCAGCAGCTTGATCGACGAGCAGTACTTC.

The rearrangement links TRBV4-3 to TRBJ2-3, with 10 nucleotides matching TRBD1. V lost 4 bases and J lost 7; bases outside the gene matches: 2. CDR1 is LGHNA, CDR2 YSLEER, per germline. This CDR3 is built from 13 residues. CDR3 in amino acids: CASSRDRGNTQYF. The CDR3 nucleotides read TGCGCCAGCAGCCGGGACAGGGGAAATACGCAGTATTTT.

This rearrangement joins TRBV18 to TRBJ1-1, with D perhaps TRBD1 (6 bases). V was cut by 4 bases and J by 1 base, with 13 bases left in between. CDR3 size: 15 residues. CDR1 and CDR2 from the germline V gene are KGHSH and LQKENI. CDR3 loop: CASSQGTRTNTEAFF. The CDR3 coding sequence is TGTGCCAGCTCACAGGGGACAAGAACGAACACTGAAGCTTTCTTT. The whole variable domain, filled in from reference TRBV18 and TRBJ1-1, reads NAGVMQNPRHLVRRRGQEARLRCSPMKGHSHVYWYRQLPEEGLKFMVYLQKENIIDESGMPKERFSAEFPKEGPSILRIQQVVRGDSAAYFCASSQGTRTNTEAFFGQGTRLTVV.

This rearrangement joins TRBV5-6 to TRBJ2-1, with 10 bases identical to TRBD1. CDR3 length equals 15 residues. J gave up 8 bases and V 5 bases, and 10 bases lay outside the gene matches. The V gene's germline CDR1 is SGHDT and CDR2 YYEEEE. The chain's CDR3 is CASSKRTGGPDEQFF. The CDR3 nucleotides are TGTGCCAGCAGTAAGCGGACAGGGGGGCCCGATGAGCAGTTCTTC.

This clone has just a few counts. The chain has TRBV5-1 and TRBJ1-1; 9 bases line up with TRBD1. Per the germline V gene, CDR1 is SGHRS and CDR2 is YFSETQ. The CDR3 covers 17 residues. V was clipped by 4 bases and J by 3 bases; unmatched bases: 13. CDR3 nucleotides: TGCGCCAGCAGCCAAGGAATGGGGACAGGGAAGGACACTGAAGCTTTCTTT. This sequence encodes CASSQGMGTGKDTEAFF.

The rearrangement uses TRBV6-1 and TRBJ2-7; 9 bases line up with TRBD2. The V gene's germline CDR1 is MNHNS and CDR2 SASEGT. J lost 0 bases, V lost 10 bases, and 7 bases had no gene match. This CDR3 region has 14 residues. DNA of the CDR3: TGTGCCATCCATAGCGGGGGAAACTCCTACGAGCAGTACGTC. Its protein product is CAIHSGGNSYEQYV.

The CDR3 sequence is CATGTGDTGELFF. The CDR3 region has the DNA TGTGCCACAGGGACAGGGGACACCGGGGAGCTGTTTTTT. The chain has TRBV6-5 and TRBJ2-2; 10 nucleotides line up with TRBD1. The CDR3 extends over 13 amino acids. Germline V gene data show CDR1 as MNHEY and CDR2 as SVGAGI. The J segment lost 3 bases and the V segment lost 10 bases, leaving 2 bases of the junction unmatched.

This chain uses TRBV28 with TRBJ2-5; 7 bases map to TRBD1. The CDR3 is 17 amino acids. Losses at the gene ends were 2 bases for V and 1 base for J; bases not matched to a gene: 10. Germline lookup yields CDR1 MDHEN and CDR2 SYDVKM. The CDR3 spells CASSLITGAGLQETQYF. The CDR3, as DNA: TGTGCCAGCAGTTTAATCACAGGGGCAGGTCTCCAAGAGACCCAGTACTTC. Together with reference TRBV28 and TRBJ2-5, the CDR3 gives the full variable domain: DVKVTQSSRYLVKRTGEKVFLECVQDMDHENMFWYRQDPGLGLRLIYFSYDVKMKEKGDIPEGYSVSREKKERFSLILESASTNQTSMYLCASSLITGAGLQETQYFGPGTRLLVL.

This chain connects TRBV19 to TRBJ1-5; possible D gene TRBD1, 6 bases. V was trimmed by 3 bases and J by 0 bases, leaving 12 bases between them. The V gene's germline CDR1 is LNHDA and CDR2 SQIVND (reference sequence). The length of the CDR3 is 16 residues. CDR3: CASSMGGAYSNQPQHF. The CDR3 nucleotides are TGTGCCAGTAGTATGGGGGGGGCATATAGCAATCAGCCCCAGCATTTT.

The rearrangement uses TRBV5-1 and TRBJ1-4, with a weak D call TRBD1 (6 bases). Germline values: CDR1 SGHRS, CDR2 YFSETQ. V lost 2 bases, J lost 0 bases, and 17 bases lay in between. The CDR3 loop spans 18 amino acids. As DNA, the CDR3 is TGCGCCAGCAGCTTCCTCGGACAGCTCGAAGCAACTAATGAAAAACTGTTTTTT. Amino acid sequence: CASSFLGQLEATNEKLFF.

The genes are TRBV30 and TRBJ2-6; a possible D gene is TRBD1 (5 bases). This CDR3 spans 16 amino acids. The germline gives CDR1 GTSNPN, CDR2 SVGIG (reference sequence). Trimming removed 5 bases at V and 3 bases at J, with 17 bases between. For the CDR3, the DNA is TGTGCCTGGTCCCCAGGGTGGCAGGGTGGGGCCAACGTCCTGACTTTC. It translates to CAWSPGWQGGANVLTF.

This chain joins TRBV19 and TRBJ2-5; TRBD2 matches 7 bases. Looked up from germline, CDR1 is LNHDA and CDR2 is SQIVND (reference sequence). The V gene end was trimmed by 4 bases and the J gene end by 5 bases; junction bases not matched to a gene: 7. This CDR3 has 14 residues. The DNA for the CDR3 is TGTGCCAGTAGTACGGCTAGCGGTAGGGAGACCCAGTACTTC. This encodes CASSTASGRETQYF.

To note about this clone: Mismatch with germline at one junction end may stem from a read error. The V call is TRBV19, the J call TRBJ1-2, with D possibly TRBD1 on 6 matching bases. The CDR3 consists of 12 residues. Germline V lookup: CDR1 LNHDA, CDR2 SQIVND (reference sequence). DNA for the CDR3: TGTGCCAGTAGTTTGTTCGGGGGGCTTTCCCTCTTC. Amino acids: CASSLFGGLSLF.

The V call is TRBV28, the J call TRBJ1-4; tentative D call: TRBD1 (5 bases). The CDR3 has 13 amino acids. Germline V gene data show CDR1 as MDHEN and CDR2 as SYDVKM. Trimming removed 1 base at V and 5 bases at J, with 5 bases between. DNA of the CDR3: TGTGCCAGCAGTTTATCAGGGAATGAAAAACTGTTTTTT. It is translated as CASSLSGNEKLFF.

This clone was picked up one time. The V call is TRBV5-1, the J call TRBJ2-3; 8 bases are a match to TRBD2. The trim removed 7 bases at V and 2 bases at J, leaving 12 bases unmatched. CDR3 size: 16 residues. In germline, CDR1 is SGHRS, CDR2 YFSETQ. This CDR3 reads CASRRGGGRYTDTQYF. The CDR3 nucleotides read TGCGCCAGCCGCAGAGGCGGGGGGCGCTACACAGATACGCAGTATTTT.

The rearrangement links TRBV7-9 to TRBJ1-2; TRBD1 agrees at 9 bases. Germline CDR1 is SEHNR and CDR2 is FQNEAQ (reference sequence). The junction had 8 bases not matched to a gene; V was cut back by 4 bases and J by 2 bases. The CDR3 is 16 residues long. CDR3 in amino acids: CASSSGQGLANYGYTF. Here the CDR3 DNA reads TGTGCCAGCAGCTCAGGACAGGGGCTCGCAAACTATGGCTACACCTTC.

The rearrangement links TRBV7-2 to TRBJ1-3, with D uncertain. V gave up 5 bases and J gave up 4 bases, with 6 bases separating them. The germline V gene encodes CDR1 SGHTA and CDR2 FQGNSA. The length of the CDR3 is 12 residues. The CDR3 DNA sequence: TGTGCCAGCAGCCCCCCGGGAAACACCATATATTTT. It translates to CASSPPGNTIYF.

The rearrangement uses TRBV6-6 and TRBJ1-1; 7 nucleotides agree with TRBD1. Germline assignment: CDR1 MNHNY and CDR2 SVGAGI (reference sequence). This CDR3 spans 13 amino acids. V dropped 8 bases and J dropped 1; count of bases not matched to a gene: 4. In nucleotides, the CDR3 is TGTGCCAGCGGTGGGACAGCGAACACTGAAGCTTTCTTT. This encodes CASGGTANTEAFF.

This chain uses TRBV5-1 with TRBJ2-1; 9 bases match TRBD1. The CDR3 extends over 15 amino acids. V trimming: 2 bases; J trimming: 6 bases; junction bases outside the gene matches: 6. Germline CDR1 and CDR2: SGHRS and YFSETQ. The CDR3 DNA follows: TGCGCCAGCAGCTTCCGGGACAGGGTCGCCAATGAGCAGTTCTTC. Translated, it gives CASSFRDRVANEQFF. The full variable domain, in which reference TRBV5-1 and TRBJ2-1 provide the parts outside the CDR3, is KAGVTQTPRYLIKTRGQQVTLSCSPISGHRSVSWYQQTPGQGLQFLFEYFSETQRNKGNFPGRFSGRQFSNSRSEMNVSTLELGDSALYLCASSFRDRVANEQFFGPGTRLTVL.